This TCR beta chain is from a study of human T cells and chemical hapten exposure. General study findings and limits: No change in TCRs above 1 in 1000 frequency was produced by DPC sensitization.

Time point meaning: patch test 1, 2 weeks after DPC sensitization. Described treatment: therapeutic diphenylcyclopropenone sensitization with weekly scalp DPC. Blood draws preceded each patch test application. The study extracted total RNA from unfractionated whole blood. TCRdb reanalysed the RACE reads using MiXCR and keeps one entry per CDR3 protein. This table holds about 120,000 distinct CDR3 sequences, roughly 15% found once. The CDR3 is 15 residues long. Trimming left V 3 bases short and J 3 bases short, with 11 bases between. CDR1 and CDR2 from the germline V gene are PRHDT and FYEKMQ (reference sequence). This clonotype was counted a few times. Its antigen remains unidentified.

Material: whole blood, obtained in connection with sensitization to the hapten diphenylcyclopropenone (DPC). The TCR sequence derives from a man aged 18-30 years with alopecia areata. Some clones in this sample may be carry-over from other donors' samples. The V call is TRBV13, the J call TRBJ2-2; TRBD1 might be the D (5 bases). The CDR3 loop is CASSFGTGHTGELFF. CDR3 nucleotides: TGTGCCAGCAGCTTCGGTACAGGCCACACCGGGGAGCTGTTTTTT.